This TCR beta chain comes out of a study of PD-1 blockade in classical Hodgkin lymphoma. At the level of the study: Patients were administered nivolumab (3 mg/kg intravenously) every 2 weeks.

Germline V gene lookup returns CDR1 MNHEY and CDR2 SMNVEV (reference sequence). Trimming removed 8 bases at V and 3 bases at J, with 14 bases between. The CDR3 consists of 14 residues. The data were produced by immunoSEQ multiplex PCR, yet TCRdb's version contains in-frame clones alone and is incomplete. The profile shows some 30,000 clones, about 94% of them singletons. Described time point: cycle 4 day 1 (C4D1), after less than 7 weeks of nivolumab. All the patients suffered relapse after autologous stem cell transplantation, and brentuximab vedotin exposure differed. Purification of CD4+ T cells from thawed PBMCs was performed via magnetic negative selection. Complete response, partial response or progressive disease made up the best responses. A note on this clone: Its antigen is unknown.

Regarding the study as a whole: CD4+ TCR diversity rose significantly by C4D1, and CD8+ TCR diversity did not. Patients who initiated nivolumab within 1 year of ASCT were excluded.

The source material was CD4+ T cells from blood, sampled before the fourth cycle of nivolumab. The origin of this receptor is a human donor with classical Hodgkin lymphoma. J is TRBJ1-5 and V is TRBV27, with D possibly being TRBD1 (5 bases). The CDR3 here is CASSRGRINQPQHF. The CDR3 nucleotides are TGTGCCAGCTCTCGGGGACGGATCAATCAGCCCCAGCATTTT.